This record looks at one TCR beta chain sequence and its context. The antigen is unknown. The sample belongs to a study of cytomegalovirus exposure and HLA in healthy donors. 13 Jbeta primers and 60 Vbeta primers were used for the PCR. Method: immunoSEQ multiplex PCR; TCRdb's copy keeps in-frame clones and lacks some. The profile shows roughly 290,000 clones, roughly 90% of them singletons. Study-wide results and caveats: Later work found most CMV-associated TCR beta chains apparently HLA-restricted. Later analysis identified over 15,000 TCR beta sequences associated with HLA alleles, using a false discovery rate threshold of 0.05.

V was shortened by 0 bases and J by 7 bases, with 8 bases between the two germline ends. Germline V gives CDR1 SGHDT, CDR2 YYEEEE. The CDR3 totals 14 residues. The chain links TRBV5-6 to TRBJ1-6, with a weak D call TRBD1 (6 bases). The origin of this receptor is a woman aged 18-35 years in good health and CMV-seronegative. The sequencing input was PBMCs. The CDR3 DNA reads as TGTGCCAGCAGCTTGGGGGACAAAAATTCACCCCTCCACTTT. This sequence encodes CASSLGDKNSPLHF.